This TCR beta chain was profiled in a study of memory CD4+ T cells and cytomegalovirus serostatus. Study-wide background: Of the healthy Belgian adults, 9 or 10 were CMV seropositive and 20 to 30 seronegative.

Single viable CD3+CD4+CD8-CD45RO+ cells were sorted as the memory CD4+ T cells. TCRdb keeps only in-frame clones here, not all; method: immunoSEQ multiplex PCR. This table holds around 50,000 clones, roughly 78% found once. Looked up from germline, CDR1 is SGHNT and CDR2 is YYREEE (reference sequence). There are 13 residues in the CDR3. V gave up 2 bases and J gave up 6 bases, with 11 bases separating them. The source is an adult in good health and CMV-seronegative. V and J are TRBV5-4 and TRBJ1-2, with a possible D match to TRBD1 (5 bases). The sample consisted of memory CD4+ T cells from blood. The CDR3 DNA reads as TGTGCCAGCAGCTTTGGCAGGGAGGATGGCTACACCTTC. It translates to CASSFGREDGYTF.